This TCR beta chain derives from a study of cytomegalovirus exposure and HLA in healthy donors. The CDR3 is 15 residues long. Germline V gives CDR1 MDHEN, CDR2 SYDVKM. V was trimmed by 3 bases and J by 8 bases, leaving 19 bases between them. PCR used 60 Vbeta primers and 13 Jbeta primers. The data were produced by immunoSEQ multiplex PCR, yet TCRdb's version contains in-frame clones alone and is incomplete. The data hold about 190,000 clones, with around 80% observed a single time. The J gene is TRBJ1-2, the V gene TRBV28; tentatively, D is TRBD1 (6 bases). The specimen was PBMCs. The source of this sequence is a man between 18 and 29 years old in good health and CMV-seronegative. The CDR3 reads CASSFLRQGKIGYTF. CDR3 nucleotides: TGTGCCAGCAGTTTTCTACGGCAGGGGAAGATCGGCTACACCTTC.